One T cell receptor beta chain is described in this entry. Its specificity is unknown. This sample is drawn from a study of CXCR3-negative and CXCR3-positive naive CD8 T cells. General study results and limits: For memory CD8+ cells diversity was much lower, but both naive subsets had comparably high diversity. Once cells were cryopreserved, CXCR3 expression went down partly, and most assays used fresh PBMCs. Similar TRBV-TRBJ gene usage was seen in naive CXCR3-negative and CXCR3-positive cells, but not in memory cells.

Via 5' RACE with UMI labels, TRB cDNA libraries were prepared. TCRdb processed the 5' RACE reads again and assigns one entry to each CDR3 protein, with no DNA. The sample table sets out about 120,000 distinct CDR3 sequences. Germline values: CDR1 PRHDT, CDR2 FYEKMQ (reference sequence). The CDR3 spans 15 residues. The CD45RO-CCR7+CD27+CD95- phenotype denoted naive CD8+ T cells. This TCR was sampled from a human donor in good health. Some clones in this sample may be carry-over from other donors' samples. Sequenced input: naive CXCR3- CD8+ T cells from blood. Subset in this sample: CD45RO-CCR7+CD27+CD95- naive CD8+ T cells lacking CXCR3 (TNR3-). This chain joins TRBV13 and TRBJ2-1; TCRdb lists TRBD2, though no DNA is available to test this call. This CDR3 is CASSLVSGGHNEQFF.